Shown below are 12 T cell receptor beta chains from a single sample sequenced in a study of CD8 T cells in ankylosing spondylitis. TCRdb re-called the 5' RACE reads through MiXCR, storing one row per CDR3 protein. The sample lists under 550,000 distinct CDR3 sequences, approximately 26% seen once, with about 0.9% in the top ten. Whole-study findings and limits: What seemed typical of ankylosing spondylitis blood was a TCR beta motif built from several highly homologous variants.

What these receptors recognize is not known. The sample consisted of blood, either unsorted or a sorted T cell fraction (not recorded which). Every receptor here comes from a male donor with ankylosing spondylitis.

This clonotype was detected a few times. The CDR3 sequence is CAWGREVSDTQYF. CDR3 nucleotides: TGTGCCTGGGGGCGGGAGGTGTCAGATACGCAGTATTTT. This chain links TRBV30 with TRBJ2-3, with TRBD2 matching 8 bases. Unmatched junction bases numbered 5, after V lost 5 bases and J lost 4 bases. The CDR3 consists of 13 residues. Germline CDR1 and CDR2: GTSNPN and SVGIG (reference sequence).

There are a few counts of this clonotype. This chain joins TRBV18 and TRBJ1-1; D is undetermined. CDR1 is KGHSH and CDR2 is LQKENI in the germline V gene. V dropped 5 bases and J dropped 0 bases, with 7 bases sitting between them. The CDR3 totals 13 residues. The CDR3 loop is CASSETMNTEAFF. DNA for the CDR3: TGTGCCAGCTCAGAGACTATGAACACTGAAGCTTTCTTT.

The sample holds a few counts of this clonotype. The chain uses TRBV3-1 and TRBJ1-3; D ambiguous. The CDR3 consists of 12 residues. CDR1 and CDR2 from the germline V gene are LGHDT and YNNKEL (reference sequence). Trimming removed 4 bases from V and 2 bases from J, with 3 bases in between. The CDR3 protein is CASSLPGNTIYF. The CDR3 bases are TGTGCCAGCAGCCTGCCTGGAAACACCATATATTTT.

This clonotype was found a few times. The J gene is TRBJ2-3, the V gene TRBV9; D gene ambiguous. Trimming stripped 3 bases from V and 1 base from J, with 9 bases between. Germline V gene sequence: CDR1 SGDLS, CDR2 YYNGEE. The CDR3 covers 14 residues. This CDR3 reads CASSALGGTDTQYF. DNA for the CDR3: TGTGCCAGCAGCGCCCTTGGTGGCACAGATACGCAGTATTTT.

This chain uses TRBV6-1 with TRBJ1-2, with TRBD1 as a possible D gene (5 bases). Germline values: CDR1 MNHNS, CDR2 SASEGT. The CDR3 is made up of 19 amino acids. Trimming pared 1 base from V and 1 base from J, leaving 22 bases between. The CDR3 DNA reads as TGTGCCAGCAGTGAAGTCATCGTTGCGGGGACCGGGATTAACTATGGCTACACCTTC. Its translation: CASSEVIVAGTGINYGYTF.

This rearrangement joins TRBV4-1 to TRBJ2-3; TRBD2 aligns across 11 bases. With V trimmed by 3 bases and J by 0 bases, 5 bases remained unmatched. There are 17 residues in the CDR3. Germline CDR1 and CDR2: MGHRA and YSYEKL. The CDR3 is CASSQSGLAGSTDTQYF. CDR3 bases: TGCGCCAGCAGCCAGAGCGGACTAGCGGGTAGCACAGATACGCAGTATTTT.

The chain links TRBV5-6 to TRBJ1-2, with 8 bases fitting TRBD1. The CDR3 runs 14 residues. The germline V gene encodes CDR1 SGHDT and CDR2 YYEEEE. The V segment lost 1 base and the J segment 4 bases; nucleotides outside the gene matches: 3. The CDR3 region is CASSLRDRIYGYTF. CDR3 bases: TGTGCCAGCAGCTTGAGGGACAGGATCTATGGCTACACCTTC.

The gene calls are TRBV3-1 and TRBJ2-3; D might be TRBD1 or TRBD2, each matching 5 bases. V lost 4 bases and J 2 bases, leaving 13 bases between the germline ends. The CDR3 consists of 15 residues. Germline CDR1 and CDR2: LGHDT and YNNKEL (reference sequence). In DNA form, the CDR3 reads TGTGCCAGCAGCCCCCGAGGGGTATACACAGATACGCAGTATTTT. It yields the protein CASSPRGVYTDTQYF.

The rearrangement links TRBV3-1 to TRBJ1-2; D ambiguous. The CDR3 is 11 residues long. Germline CDR1 LGHDT, CDR2 YNNKEL (reference sequence). Trimming removed 0 bases at V and 9 bases at J, with 5 bases between. CDR3 coding DNA: TGTGCCAGCAGCCAAGATGCCAGCTACACCTTC. Protein product: CASSQDASYTF.

The chain joins TRBV5-5 to TRBJ2-1, with D perhaps matching TRBD1 or TRBD2 (5 bases each). The CDR3 is 16 residues long. Germline CDR1 reads SGHKS; CDR2 reads YYEKEE (reference sequence). V gave up 0 bases and J gave up 4 bases, with 14 bases separating them. The CDR3 protein is CASSLDLVGEYNEQFF. The CDR3 DNA reads TGTGCCAGCAGCTTGGACCTAGTGGGGGAATACAATGAGCAGTTCTTC.

This clonotype was detected a few times. V gene TRBV27 combines with J gene TRBJ2-2, with TRBD2 matching 7 bases. J gave up 4 bases and V 3 bases, and 8 bases lay outside the gene matches. Germline V gene data show CDR1 as MNHEY and CDR2 as SMNVEV (reference sequence). The CDR3 has 16 amino acids. The CDR3 nucleotides are TGTGCCAGCAGTTTGTTCTGGCGGGAGACCACCGGGGAGCTGTTTTTT. Translating gives CASSLFWRETTGELFF.

V and J are TRBV9 and TRBJ1-1, with D hard to call. Per germline, CDR1 SGDLS and CDR2 YYNGEE. The CDR3 is 16 amino acids. The ends were cut back, 0 bases at V and 3 bases at J, with 15 bases in the middle. This chain's CDR3 is CASSVAGGRRDTEAFF. The CDR3 DNA reads TGTGCCAGCAGCGTAGCTGGCGGAAGACGGGACACTGAAGCTTTCTTT.